Presented here are 6 T cell receptor beta chains from one specimen sequenced in a study of T-cell memory formation after mild COVID-19. TCRdb itself ran the 5' RACE reads through MiXCR, one entry per CDR3 protein. The sample contains 560,000 or so distinct CDR3 sequences, approximately 15% of which appear only once. Input material: PBMCs or a T cell subset sorted from them (not recorded which). The origin of the receptors is an adult woman who had mild COVID-19 (a few samples of this study predate the infection). Cell type and time point are not known.

The chain combines TRBV28 with TRBJ1-6, with 7 bases fitting TRBD1. With 6 bases clipped from V and 7 bases from J, the junction kept 6 bases outside the gene matches. The CDR3 loop spans 14 amino acids. Germline values: CDR1 MDHEN, CDR2 SYDVKM. The CDR3 DNA reads TGTGCCAGCAGACCCGGACAGGCAAATTCACCCCTCCACTTT. This sequence encodes CASRPGQANSPLHF.

This clonotype was found a few times. The chain has TRBV9 and TRBJ2-1, with 8 bases aligning to TRBD1. CDR1 SGDLS and CDR2 YYNGEE come from the germline V gene. This CDR3 contains 15 residues. V shed 3 bases and J 3 bases; nucleotides not matched to a gene: 5. CDR3 loop: CASSATRGLYNEQFF. CDR3 DNA sequence: TGTGCCAGCAGCGCTACCAGGGGGCTCTACAATGAGCAGTTCTTC.

This chain joins TRBV7-2 and TRBJ1-1, with 7 nucleotides matching TRBD1. Germline trimming cut 3 bases from V and 4 bases from J; bases unmatched to any gene: 8. The CDR3 is 15 residues long. Germline-derived CDR1 and CDR2 are SGHTA and FQGNSA. CDR3 residues: CASSFPYRGGTEAFF. CDR3 DNA: TGTGCCAGCAGCTTCCCGTACAGGGGTGGCACTGAAGCTTTCTTT.

The V gene is TRBV7-9, the J gene TRBJ1-2; TRBD1 aligns across 7 bases. The CDR3 extends over 17 amino acids. Germline CDR1 SEHNR, CDR2 FQNEAQ (reference sequence). Trimming at V came to 5 bases and at J to 0 bases, leaving 12 bases not matched to a gene. Written as DNA, the CDR3 is TGTGCCAGCAGCCGGACAGGACAGGACCTAGCTAACTATGGCTACACCTTC. It translates to CASSRTGQDLANYGYTF.

The V gene is TRBV6-5, the J gene TRBJ2-7, with D tentatively TRBD2 (5 bases). V was clipped by 0 bases and J by 5 bases, with 17 bases between them. This CDR3 comprises 16 residues. Germline CDR1 and CDR2: MNHEY and SVGAGI. The CDR3 nucleotides are TGTGCCAGCAGTTACTCTCCCGGGATAATCCGTGACGAGCAGTACTTC. Translated: CASSYSPGIIRDEQYF.

The chain employs TRBV5-1 and TRBJ1-1; TRBD1 might be the D (6 bases). Germline CDR1 reads SGHRS; CDR2 reads YFSETQ. Trimming took off 4 bases at V and 4 bases at J, with 23 bases between the two ends. The CDR3 length is 17 residues. The DNA of the CDR3 is TGCGCCAGCAGCCTGGCCACCTCAGGAGGGGGGGGCACTGAAGCTTTCTTT. Translation: CASSLATSGGGGTEAFF.